The text below deals with one T cell receptor beta chain. Its antigen remains unidentified. These data belong to a study of cytotoxic CD8 clonotypes in ibrutinib-treated CLL. Regarding the study as a whole: Starting clonality was above that of age-matched healthy donors and tracked circulating CD8+ T-cell counts.

The protocol was immunoSEQ multiplex PCR, while the TCRdb copy is restricted to in-frame clones and leaves out a portion. The sample comprises under 300,000 clones, roughly 76% of which are singletons, and around 5.1% rests with the top ten. The sample here was PBMCs, taken at disease progression, from a patient treated with ibrutinib. The TCR sequence derives from a human donor with chronic lymphocytic leukemia.

The CDR3 reads CASSIYTEQFF. As DNA, the CDR3 is TGTGCCAGCAGCATATACACAGAGCAGTTCTTC. The chain employs TRBV7-9 and TRBJ2-1; D remains ambiguous. There are 11 residues in the CDR3. CDR1 SEHNR and CDR2 FQNEAQ come from the germline V gene (reference sequence). Trimming left V 5 bases short and J 10 bases short, with 9 bases between. Full variable domain (rest looked up from reference TRBV7-9 and TRBJ2-1): DTGVSQNPRHKITKRGQNVTFRCDPISEHNRLYWYRQTLGQGPEFLTYFQNEAQLEKSRLLSDRFSAERPKGSFSTLEIQRTEQGDSAMYLCASSIYTEQFFGPGTRLTVL.